The clone carrying this T cell receptor (beta chain) occurred a few times. What it recognizes is unknown. The data derive from a study of beta chain features in type 1 diabetes. About the study: The study found patients and healthy donors alike in age, gender and cell yields. Broader study findings: Moderate but significant shortening of TCRB CDR3s was recorded in all four CD4+ subsets from Type 1 diabetes patients. Lower insertion and higher deletion counts appeared at VDJ junctions in type 1 diabetes patients.

CDR1 SGHNT and CDR2 YENEEA come from the germline V gene. V was clipped by 9 bases and J by 0 bases; unmatched bases: 7. CDR3 size: 16 residues. The whole isolated RNA underwent reverse transcription, so sequencing captured expressed TCRB transcripts. Libraries were prepared by immunoSEQ multiplex PCR; TCRdb keeps only in-frame clonotypes and omits some of them. The profile shows about 300,000 clones, around an eighth of them singletons. The specimen sequenced was naive CD4+ T cells from blood. V usage is TRBV11-3 and J usage is TRBJ2-1; TRBD2 aligns across 11 bases. This clonotype was obtained from a woman under 30 with type 1 diabetes. The CDR3, as DNA: TGTGCCAGTAAGGGACTAGCGGACCTCTCCTACAATGAGCAGTTCTTC. Residues: CASKGLADLSYNEQFF.